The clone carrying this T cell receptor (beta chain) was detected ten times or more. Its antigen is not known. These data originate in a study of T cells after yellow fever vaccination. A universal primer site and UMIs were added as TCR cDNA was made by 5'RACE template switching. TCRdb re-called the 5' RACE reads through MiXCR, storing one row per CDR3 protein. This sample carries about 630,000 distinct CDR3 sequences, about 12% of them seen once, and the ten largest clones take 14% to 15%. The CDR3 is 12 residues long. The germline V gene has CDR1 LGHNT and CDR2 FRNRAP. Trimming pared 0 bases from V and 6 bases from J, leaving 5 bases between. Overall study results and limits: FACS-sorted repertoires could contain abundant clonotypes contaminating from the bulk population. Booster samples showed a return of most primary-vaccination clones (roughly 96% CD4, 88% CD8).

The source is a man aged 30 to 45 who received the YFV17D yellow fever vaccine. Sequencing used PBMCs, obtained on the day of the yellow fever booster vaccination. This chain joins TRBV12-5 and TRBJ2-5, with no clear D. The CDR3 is CASGLVGKTQYF. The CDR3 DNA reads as TGTGCTAGTGGTTTGGTGGGGAAGACCCAGTACTTC.